The sequence of this T cell receptor beta chain was determined in a study of T-cell reconstitution after alpha-beta-depleted transplantation in children. Unique molecular identifiers were incorporated during preparation of the TCRbeta library. From the PCR reads, TCRdb called clonotypes with MiXCR, one entry per CDR3 protein. The sample includes tens of thousands of distinct CDR3 sequences, roughly 45% of them seen just once. Germline values: CDR1 KGHDR, CDR2 SFDVKD. This CDR3 comprises 17 residues. After removal of 3 bases from V and 6 bases from J, the junction contained 7 bases not matched to a gene.

J is TRBJ2-2 and V is TRBV24-1, with 12 bases lining up with TRBD1. This material consisted of PBMCs, mostly from graft donor cells, taken 360 days after TCRalphabeta/CD19-depleted stem cell transplant. This receptor was taken from a male patient younger than 18 who had a stem cell transplant for acute lymphoblastic leukemia, so the T cells may come from the graft donor. CDR3 in amino acids: CATSDPGTGGRAGELFF. CDR3 bases: TGTGCCACCAGTGATCCCGGGACAGGGGGCAGGGCCGGGGAGCTGTTTTTT.